This TCR beta chain was sequenced for a study of early T cells in non-severe SARS-CoV-2 infection. Study-wide background: Sequencing was performed on bulk RNA from unsorted whole blood, leaving chains unpaired.

The protocol attached unique molecular identifiers to individual cDNA molecules. Each CDR3 protein gets one entry after TCRdb re-called the 5' RACE reads with MiXCR. The data show roughly 71,000 distinct CDR3 sequences, with about 13% seen just once and over 4% held by the top ten. This clonotype was observed many times. Its antigen is unknown. Germline lookup yields CDR1 DFQATT and CDR2 SNEGSKA (reference sequence). The CDR3 consists of 10 residues. The V and J ends lost 0 bases and 5 bases respectively, with 2 bases between them. Overall study results and limits: VDJdb-based matching was biased toward anti-spike CD8 responses and missed private and CD4 specificities.

The gene calls are TRBV20-1 and TRBJ2-7, with D hard to call. The clonotype originates from an adult who was a healthcare worker with PCR-confirmed SARS-CoV-2 infection or an uninfected control (not recorded which). The sequencing input was whole blood. The DNA for the CDR3 is TGCAGTGCTAGAGATAACGAGCAGTACTTC. It is translated as CSARDNEQYF.